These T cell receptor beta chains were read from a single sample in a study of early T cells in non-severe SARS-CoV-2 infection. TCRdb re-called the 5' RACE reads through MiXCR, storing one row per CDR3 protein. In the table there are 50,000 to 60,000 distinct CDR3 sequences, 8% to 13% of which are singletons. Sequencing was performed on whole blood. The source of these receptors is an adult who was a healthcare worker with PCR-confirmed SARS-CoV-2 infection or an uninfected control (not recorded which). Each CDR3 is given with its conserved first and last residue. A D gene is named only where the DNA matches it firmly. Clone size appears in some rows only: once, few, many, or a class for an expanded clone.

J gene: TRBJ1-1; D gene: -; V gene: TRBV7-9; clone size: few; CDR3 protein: CASSLVVPRAEAFF; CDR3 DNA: TGTGCCAGCAGCTTAGTAGTCCCGAGGGCTGAAGCTTTCTTT
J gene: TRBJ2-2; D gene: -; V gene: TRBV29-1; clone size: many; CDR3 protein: CSVERRGRTGELFF; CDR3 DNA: TGCAGCGTTGAAAGGAGGGGGCGAACCGGGGAGCTGTTTTTT
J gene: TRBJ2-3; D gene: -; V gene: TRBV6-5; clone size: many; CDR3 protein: CASRPSLASDTQYF; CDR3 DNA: TGTGCCAGCAGGCCGTCCCTAGCGTCAGATACGCAGTATTTT
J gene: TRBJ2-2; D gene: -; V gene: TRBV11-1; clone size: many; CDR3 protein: CASSLVKNPTGELFF; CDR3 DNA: TGTGCCAGCAGCTTGGTTAAGAATCCCACCGGGGAGCTGTTTTTT
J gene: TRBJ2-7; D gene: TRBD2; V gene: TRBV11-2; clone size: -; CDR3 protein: CASSFRLARSYEQYF; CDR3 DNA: TGTGCCAGCAGCTTTCGACTAGCGAGGTCCTACGAGCAGTACTTC
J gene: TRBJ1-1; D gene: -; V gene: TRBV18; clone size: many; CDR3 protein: CASSPLNTEAFF; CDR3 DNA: TGTGCCAGCTCACCACTGAACACTGAAGCTTTCTTT
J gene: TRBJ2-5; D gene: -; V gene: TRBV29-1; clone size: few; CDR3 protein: CSASVQETQYF; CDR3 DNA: TGCAGCGCGTCAGTACAAGAGACCCAGTACTTC
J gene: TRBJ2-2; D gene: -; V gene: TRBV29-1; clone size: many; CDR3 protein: CSVELAGASANTGELFF; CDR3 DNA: TGCAGCGTTGAATTGGCGGGTGCCTCTGCGAACACCGGGGAGCTGTTTTTT
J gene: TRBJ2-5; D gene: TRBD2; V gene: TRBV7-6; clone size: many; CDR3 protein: CASSLIASGETQYF; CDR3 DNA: TGTGCCAGCAGCTTAATCGCTAGCGGAGAGACCCAGTACTTC
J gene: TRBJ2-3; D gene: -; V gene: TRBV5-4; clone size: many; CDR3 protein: CASSLAGVPSTDTQYF; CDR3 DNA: TGTGCCAGCAGCTTAGCGGGCGTACCCAGCACAGATACGCAGTATTTT
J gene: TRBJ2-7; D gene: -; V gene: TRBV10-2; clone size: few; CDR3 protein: CASSEEYEQYF; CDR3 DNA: TGCGCCAGCAGTGAAGAGTACGAGCAGTACTTC
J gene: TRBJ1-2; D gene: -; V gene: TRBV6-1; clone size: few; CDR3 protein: CASTGSYQANYGYTF; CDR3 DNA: TGTGCCTCAACCGGTTCGTATCAAGCTAACTATGGCTACACCTTC
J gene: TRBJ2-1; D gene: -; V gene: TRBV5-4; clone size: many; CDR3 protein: CASSLGPEGRGVFF; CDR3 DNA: TGTGCCAGCAGCTTGGGACCTGAGGGGCGCGGGGTGTTCTTC
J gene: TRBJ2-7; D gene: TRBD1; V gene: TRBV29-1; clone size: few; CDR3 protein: CSGGQGNEQYF; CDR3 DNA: TGCAGCGGGGGACAGGGGAACGAGCAGTACTTC
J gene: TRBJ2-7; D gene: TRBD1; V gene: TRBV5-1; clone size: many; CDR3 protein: CASAPRPGQTYEQYF; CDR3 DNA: TGCGCCAGCGCCCCTAGACCGGGACAGACCTACGAGCAGTACTTC
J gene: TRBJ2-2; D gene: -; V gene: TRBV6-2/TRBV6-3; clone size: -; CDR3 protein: CASSLYPESGTGELFF; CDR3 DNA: TGTGCCAGCAGTTTATACCCCGAATCGGGTACCGGGGAGCTGTTTTTT
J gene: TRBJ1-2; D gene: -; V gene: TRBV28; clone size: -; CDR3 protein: CASSYQGYTF; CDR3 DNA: TGTGCCAGCAGTTATCAGGGGTACACCTTC
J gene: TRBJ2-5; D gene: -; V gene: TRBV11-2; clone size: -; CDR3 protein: CASSLGGPSHF; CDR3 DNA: TGTGCCAGCAGCTTAGGCGGACCCTCGCACTTC
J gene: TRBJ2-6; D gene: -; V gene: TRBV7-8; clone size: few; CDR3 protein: CASSLEQPGRRLSGANVLTF; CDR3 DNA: TGTGCCAGCAGCTTAGAGCAGCCAGGGCGGAGGTTATCTGGGGCCAACGTCCTGACTTTC
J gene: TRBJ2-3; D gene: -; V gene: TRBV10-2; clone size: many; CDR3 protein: CASSDGSPDTQYF; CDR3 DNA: TGCGCCAGCAGTGACGGCAGCCCGGATACGCAGTATTTT
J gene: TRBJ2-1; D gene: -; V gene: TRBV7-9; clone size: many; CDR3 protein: CASSLIGSSNEQFF; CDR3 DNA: TGTGCCAGCAGCTTAATTGGCAGCAGCAATGAGCAGTTCTTC
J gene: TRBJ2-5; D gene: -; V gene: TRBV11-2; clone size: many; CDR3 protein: CASSLVLLAQETQYF; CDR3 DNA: TGTGCCAGCAGCTTAGTTCTCCTGGCTCAAGAGACCCAGTACTTC
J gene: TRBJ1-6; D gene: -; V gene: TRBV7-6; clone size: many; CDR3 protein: CASSLLSSPLHF; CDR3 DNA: TGTGCCAGCAGCTTATTATCTTCACCCCTCCACTTT
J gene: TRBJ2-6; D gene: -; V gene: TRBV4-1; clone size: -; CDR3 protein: CASSQDDLGAGANVLTF; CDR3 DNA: TGCGCCAGCAGCCAAGATGACTTAGGGGCTGGGGCCAACGTCCTGACTTTC
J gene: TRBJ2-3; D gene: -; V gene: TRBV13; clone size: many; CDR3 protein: CASSFRIGQATDTQYF; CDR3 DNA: TGTGCCAGCAGCTTTCGAATAGGGCAAGCCACAGATACGCAGTATTTT
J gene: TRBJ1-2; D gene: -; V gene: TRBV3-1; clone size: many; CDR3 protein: CASSQAGAAYGYTF; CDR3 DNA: TGTGCCAGCAGCCAGGCAGGTGCGGCTTATGGCTACACCTTC
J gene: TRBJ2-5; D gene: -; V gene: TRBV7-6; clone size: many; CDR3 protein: CASSLTGFSGETQYF; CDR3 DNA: TGTGCCAGCAGCTTAACCGGGTTCTCCGGAGAGACCCAGTACTTC
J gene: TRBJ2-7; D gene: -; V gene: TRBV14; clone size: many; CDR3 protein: CASSQDLRHEQYF; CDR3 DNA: TGTGCCAGCAGCCAAGATTTGAGGCACGAGCAGTACTTC
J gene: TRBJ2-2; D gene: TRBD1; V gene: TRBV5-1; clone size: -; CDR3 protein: CASSSQGNAGELFF; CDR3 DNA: TGCGCCAGCAGCTCACAGGGGAACGCCGGGGAGCTGTTTTTT
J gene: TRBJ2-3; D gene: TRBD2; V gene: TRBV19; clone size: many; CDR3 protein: CASSRKLAGGADTQYF; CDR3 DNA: TGTGCCAGTAGTAGGAAACTGGCGGGGGGTGCAGATACGCAGTATTTT
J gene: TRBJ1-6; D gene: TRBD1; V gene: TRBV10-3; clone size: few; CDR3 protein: CAISAQGVGSPLHF; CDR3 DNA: TGTGCCATCAGTGCGCAGGGGGTCGGTTCACCCCTCCACTTT
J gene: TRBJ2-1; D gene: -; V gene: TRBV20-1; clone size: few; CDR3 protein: CSARDLTSNEQFF; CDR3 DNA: TGCAGTGCTAGAGATCTAACGTCCAATGAGCAGTTCTTC
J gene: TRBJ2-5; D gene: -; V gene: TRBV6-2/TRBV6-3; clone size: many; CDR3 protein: CASSYARLTQETQYF; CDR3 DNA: TGTGCCAGCAGTTACGCCAGACTAACACAAGAGACCCAGTACTTC
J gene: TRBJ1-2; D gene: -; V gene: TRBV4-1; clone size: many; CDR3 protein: CASSQVLTTGSGYTF; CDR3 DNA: TGCGCCAGCAGCCAAGTTTTGACGACAGGCTCTGGCTACACCTTC
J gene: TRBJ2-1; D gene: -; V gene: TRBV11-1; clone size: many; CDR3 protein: CASSLRGSYNEQFF; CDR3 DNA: TGTGCCAGCAGCCTGAGGGGGAGCTACAATGAGCAGTTCTTC
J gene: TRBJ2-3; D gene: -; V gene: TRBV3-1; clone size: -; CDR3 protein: CASSQESSTATQYF; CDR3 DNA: TGTGCCAGCAGCCAAGAAAGTAGTACTGCTACGCAGTATTTT
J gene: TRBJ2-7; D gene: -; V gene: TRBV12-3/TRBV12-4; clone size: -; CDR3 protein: CASSPHVAYEQYF; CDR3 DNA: TGTGCCAGCAGCCCGCATGTAGCCTACGAGCAGTACTTC
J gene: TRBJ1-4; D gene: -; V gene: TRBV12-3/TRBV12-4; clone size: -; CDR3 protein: CASSFSGNEKLFF; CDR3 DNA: TGTGCCAGCAGTTTTTCAGGGAATGAAAAACTGTTTTTT
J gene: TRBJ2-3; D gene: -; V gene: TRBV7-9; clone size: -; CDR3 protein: CASSSIRGGDTQYF; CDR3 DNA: TGTGCCAGCAGCTCTATCCGGGGCGGAGATACGCAGTATTTT
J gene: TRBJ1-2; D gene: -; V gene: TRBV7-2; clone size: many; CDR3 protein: CASSLVFGGGYGYTF; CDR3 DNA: TGTGCCAGCAGCTTAGTATTCGGGGGAGGCTATGGCTACACCTTC
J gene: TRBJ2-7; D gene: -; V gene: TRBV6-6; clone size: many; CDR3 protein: CASSPGAGGPGQYF; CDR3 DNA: TGTGCCAGCAGTCCGGGGGCTGGGGGCCCCGGGCAGTACTTC
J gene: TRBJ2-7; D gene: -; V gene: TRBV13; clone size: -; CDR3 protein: CASSSASIGQSSYEQYF; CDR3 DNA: TGTGCCAGCAGCTCGGCGTCAATCGGACAGTCTAGCTACGAGCAGTACTTC
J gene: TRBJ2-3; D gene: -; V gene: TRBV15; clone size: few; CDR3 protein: CATRRAGTSTDTQYF; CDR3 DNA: TGTGCCACCAGAAGAGCTGGGACTAGCACAGATACGCAGTATTTT
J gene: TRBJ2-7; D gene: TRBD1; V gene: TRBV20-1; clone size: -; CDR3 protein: CSASGVRTGTYEQYF; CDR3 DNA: TGCAGTGCTAGCGGGGTCCGGACAGGGACTTACGAGCAGTACTTC
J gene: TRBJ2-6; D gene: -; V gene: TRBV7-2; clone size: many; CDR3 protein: CASSRRGSSGANVLTF; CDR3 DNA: TGTGCCAGCAGCCGACGGGGGAGCTCTGGGGCCAACGTCCTGACTTTC
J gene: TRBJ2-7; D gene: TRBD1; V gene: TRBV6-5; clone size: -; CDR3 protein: CASSSSQDRSGEYF; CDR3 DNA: TGTGCCAGCAGTTCCTCCCAGGACAGGTCCGGGGAGTACTTC
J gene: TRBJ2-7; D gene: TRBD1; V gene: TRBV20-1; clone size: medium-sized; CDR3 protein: CSARAPGGGDSYEQYF; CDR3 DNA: TGCAGTGCTAGAGCGCCAGGGGGTGGAGACTCCTACGAGCAGTACTTC
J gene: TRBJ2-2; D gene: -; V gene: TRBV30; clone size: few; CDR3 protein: CAWSVWGAGELFF; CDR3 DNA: TGTGCCTGGAGTGTCTGGGGTGCCGGGGAGCTGTTTTTT
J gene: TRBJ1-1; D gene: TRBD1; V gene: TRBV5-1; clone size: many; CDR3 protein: CASSLGAGGDEAFF; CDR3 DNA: TGCGCCAGCAGCTTGGGGGCAGGGGGAGATGAAGCTTTCTTT
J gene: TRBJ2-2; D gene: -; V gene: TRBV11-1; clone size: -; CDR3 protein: CASSVDSNTGELFF; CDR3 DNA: TGTGCCAGCAGCGTGGACAGCAACACCGGGGAGCTGTTTTTT
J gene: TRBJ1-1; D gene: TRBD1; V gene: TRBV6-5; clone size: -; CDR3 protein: CASRQGAGITEAFF; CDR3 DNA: TGTGCCAGCAGGCAGGGGGCGGGGATCACTGAAGCTTTCTTT
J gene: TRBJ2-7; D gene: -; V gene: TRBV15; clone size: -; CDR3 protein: CATPPSPYEQYF; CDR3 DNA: TGTGCCACCCCCCCGAGCCCCTACGAGCAGTACTTC
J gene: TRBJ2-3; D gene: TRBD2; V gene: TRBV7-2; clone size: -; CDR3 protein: CASSLAGLAGVSDTQYF; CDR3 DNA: TGTGCCAGCAGCTTAGCCGGACTAGCGGGAGTATCAGATACGCAGTATTTT